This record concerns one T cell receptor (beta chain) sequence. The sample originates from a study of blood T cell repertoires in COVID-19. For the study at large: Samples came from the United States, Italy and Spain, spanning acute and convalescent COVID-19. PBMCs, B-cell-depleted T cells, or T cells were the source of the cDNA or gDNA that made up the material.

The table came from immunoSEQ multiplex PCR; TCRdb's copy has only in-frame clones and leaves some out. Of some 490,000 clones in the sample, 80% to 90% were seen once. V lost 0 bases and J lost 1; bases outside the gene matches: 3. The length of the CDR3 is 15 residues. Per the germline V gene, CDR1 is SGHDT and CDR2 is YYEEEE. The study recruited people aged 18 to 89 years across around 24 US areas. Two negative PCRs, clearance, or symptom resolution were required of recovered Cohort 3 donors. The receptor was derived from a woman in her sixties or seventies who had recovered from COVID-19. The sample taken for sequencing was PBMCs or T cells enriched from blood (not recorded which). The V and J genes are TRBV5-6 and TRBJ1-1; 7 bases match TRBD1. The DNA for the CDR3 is TGTGCCAGCAGCTTGGCAGGGGGGCCGAACACTGAAGCTTTCTTT. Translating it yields CASSLAGGPNTEAFF.